This T cell receptor (beta chain) was obtained from a study of blood T cell repertoires in COVID-19. Study details: Material from acute and convalescent COVID-19 was sourced from the United States, Italy and Spain. T cells, B-cell-depleted T cells, or PBMCs supplied cDNA or gDNA.

Original handling: Nucleated cell number was recorded as an estimate derived from reference gene primer amplification. TCRdb's table, derived via immunoSEQ multiplex PCR, lists solely in-frame clones and lacks some. V and J calls and clone size are given by that table; D and trimming were obtained from the DNA. The sample shows around 230,000 clones, more than 85% of them seen only once. The sample was peripheral blood. The sequence came from a middle-aged man with acute or convalescent COVID-19.

The CDR3 nucleotides are TGTGCCAGCAGTTTAGGGAGGGGAGCCGGGCAGTATTTT. This sequence encodes CASSLGRGAGQYF. The rearrangement uses TRBV27 and TRBJ2-3, with TRBD2 matching 7 bases. The CDR3 covers 13 residues. V dropped 2 bases and J dropped 11; count of bases not matched to a gene: 7. Germline CDR1 and CDR2: MNHEY and SMNVEV (reference sequence).